This passage covers 9 T cell receptor beta chains from one sample sequenced in a study of molecular identifiers for immune sequencing clone quantification (dated by TCRdb to the late 2010s). To prepare the library, PCR was applied. TCRdb records Illumina HiSeq 4000 as the sequencer. TCRdb trimmed the raw reads at Q25, called clones with MiXCR and kept productive beta chains. When rows share a CDR3 protein, they turn into one entry using the most common DNA and genes. The sample table shows about 640,000 distinct CDR3 sequences, and nearly 20% are seen once. The top ten clonotypes cover roughly 0.85% of the sample. Source material: naive CD8+ T cells from blood, with Jurkat cell RNA spiked in. In the paper's terms, the cell subset or site label means: FACS-sorted CD8+CD4-CCR7+CD45RA+ naive T cells. These receptors all come from a human donor in good health. Some libraries in this study had Jurkat cell RNA spiked in.

Worth noting for this clonotype: No conserved phenylalanine or tryptophan is present at the end of the CDR3, so a read error is the likely explanation. CDR3 nucleotides: TGTGCCAGCAGCTTAGGGGGCGGACCCTACGAGCAGTACTCC. As protein: CASSLGGGPYEQYS. V and J are TRBV7-9 and TRBJ2-7, with D tentatively TRBD1 (5 bases). Germline V gene lookup returns CDR1 SEHNR and CDR2 FQNEAQ (reference sequence). This CDR3 is 14 amino acids long. The germline V and J ends were trimmed by 1 base and 2 bases, with 9 bases remaining between them.

Of note for this clonotype: This may arise from a read error, as a much more abundant clone is one base away. Here the CDR3 DNA reads TGCAGTGCTCCACGACAGGGGGGCTGCGAGCAGTACTTC. This sequence encodes CSAPRQGGCEQYF. This sequence joins TRBV20-1 and TRBJ2-7; TRBD1 matches 9 bases. Germline trimming cut 5 bases from V and 6 bases from J; bases unmatched to any gene: 8. The CDR3 is 13 residues long. The germline gives CDR1 DFQATT, CDR2 SNEGSKA (reference sequence).

This clonotype was counted at least ten times. V and J are TRBV4-3 and TRBJ2-2; D tentatively reads TRBD1 or TRBD2 (5 bases each). V lost 0 bases, J lost 4 bases, and 12 bases lay in between. CDR1 and CDR2 (germline): LGHNA, YSLEER. There are 16 residues in the CDR3. This chain's CDR3 is CASSQDRWDPTGELFF. The CDR3 coding sequence is TGCGCCAGCAGCCAAGATCGATGGGACCCCACCGGGGAGCTGTTTTTT.

The gene calls are TRBV2 and TRBJ2-1, with TRBD1 identical over 7 bases. V shed 8 bases, J shed 2 bases, and the junction held 3 bases outside the gene matches. Germline loops: CDR1 SNHLY, CDR2 FYNNEI. CDR3 length: 13 residues. Here the CDR3 reads CASQGVPYNEQFF. CDR3 bases: TGTGCCAGCCAGGGGGTCCCCTACAATGAGCAGTTCTTC.

This clonotype has a handful of counts. The chain recombines TRBV6-2 or TRBV6-3 with TRBJ1-2; no clear D. The CDR3 consists of 14 residues. Germline lookup yields CDR1 MNHEY and CDR2 SVGEGT. V dropped 1 base and J dropped 2 bases, with 8 bases sitting between them. CDR3 coding DNA: TGTGCCAGCAGTTACTTCGGTCAAAACTATGGCTACACCTTC. It encodes CASSYFGQNYGYTF.

This sequence joins TRBV4-1 and TRBJ1-2, with D hard to call. The V gene lost 1 base and the J gene lost 4 bases, with 13 bases spanning the gap. CDR1 and CDR2 (germline): MGHRA, YSYEKL. This CDR3 contains 15 residues. CDR3 amino acids: CASSQVSAELYGYTF. The DNA for the CDR3 is TGCGCCAGCAGCCAAGTGTCGGCGGAGCTCTATGGCTACACCTTC.

This clonotype was detected many times. V usage is TRBV7-9 and J usage is TRBJ1-1; D is ambiguous. The V gene lost 0 bases and the J gene lost 1 base, with 6 bases spanning the gap. Germline assignment: CDR1 SEHNR and CDR2 FQNEAQ (reference sequence). This CDR3 is built from 14 residues. CDR3 sequence (DNA): TGTGCCAGCAGCTTAGCGCGCCCGAACACTGAAGCTTTCTTT. It is translated as CASSLARPNTEAFF.

This clonotype has a handful of counts. V and J are TRBV19 and TRBJ2-2; 10 bases are shared with TRBD1. This CDR3 region has 16 residues. The V gene's germline CDR1 is LNHDA and CDR2 SQIVND (reference sequence). V was clipped by 3 bases and J by 2 bases; unmatched bases: 3. The CDR3 reads CASSIGTGENTGELFF. The CDR3 DNA follows: TGTGCCAGTAGTATCGGGACAGGGGAAAACACCGGGGAGCTGTTTTTT.

This clonotype was picked up one time. A clone one base away is much larger, so this may be a read error. V gene TRBV2 combines with J gene TRBJ2-5, with 9 nucleotides matching TRBD2. Germline values: CDR1 SNHLY, CDR2 FYNNEI. With 8 bases clipped from V and 2 bases from J, the junction kept 9 bases outside the gene matches. CDR3 length: 15 residues. The DNA for the CDR3 is TGTGCCAGCGGCCCCGTTCTAGCGGGGCAAGAGACCCAGTACTTC. It codes for CASGPVLAGQETQYF.